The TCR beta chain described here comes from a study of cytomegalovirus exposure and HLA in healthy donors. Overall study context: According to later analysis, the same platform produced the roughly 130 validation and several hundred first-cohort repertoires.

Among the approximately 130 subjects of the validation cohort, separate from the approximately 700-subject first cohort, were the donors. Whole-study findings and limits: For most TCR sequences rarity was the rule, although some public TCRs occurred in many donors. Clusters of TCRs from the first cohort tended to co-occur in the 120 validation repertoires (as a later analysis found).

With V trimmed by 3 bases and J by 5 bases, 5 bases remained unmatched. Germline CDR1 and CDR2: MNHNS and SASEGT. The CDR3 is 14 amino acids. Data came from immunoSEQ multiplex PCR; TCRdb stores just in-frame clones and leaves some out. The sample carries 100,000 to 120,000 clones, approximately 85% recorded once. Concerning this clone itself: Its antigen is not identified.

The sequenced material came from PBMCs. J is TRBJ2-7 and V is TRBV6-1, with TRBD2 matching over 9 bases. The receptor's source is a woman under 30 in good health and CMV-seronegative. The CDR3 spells CASSERGGLDEQYF. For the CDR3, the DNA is TGTGCCAGCAGTGAGCGGGGGGGCCTTGACGAGCAGTACTTC.